Each of the 18 T cell receptor beta chains below was sequenced from the same sample in a study of OX40 agonist ivuxolimab in advanced cancers. The repertoire was sequenced with immunoSEQ multiplex PCR; TCRdb's copy has only in-frame clones and lacks some. The sample has tens of thousands of clones, around 82% seen once. Sequenced here: CD4+ or CD8+ T cells sorted from blood, sampled in a trial of the OX40 agonist ivuxolimab. The receptors shown here come from an adult with an advanced solid tumor such as melanoma, head and neck, liver or kidney cancer.

The chain combines TRBV5-5 with TRBJ1-2, with D uncertain. V lost 2 bases to trimming and J lost 8 bases, with 10 bases between them. CDR1 and CDR2 (germline): SGHKS, YYEKEE (reference sequence). The CDR3 is 12 amino acids. In nucleotides, the CDR3 is TGTGCCAGCAGCTTCGGACGCGGGGGCTACACCTTC. Its translation: CASSFGRGGYTF. The full variable domain, completed using reference TRBV5-5 and TRBJ1-2, is DAGVTQSPTHLIKTRGQQVTLRCSPISGHKSVSWYQQVLGQGPQFIFQYYEKEERGRGNFPDRFSARQFPNYSSELNVNALLLGDSALYLCASSFGRGGYTFGSGTRLTVV.

Note on this clone: At one of its ends the junction is not consistent with the germline gene, which may arise from a read error. DNA of the CDR3: TGTGCCAGCAGCCCCGAAGGCATGGCCTACAATGGGCAGTTCTTC. This gives the protein CASSPEGMAYNGQFF. V is TRBV7-9 and J is TRBJ2-1, with D unclear. CDR3 length equals 15 residues. CDR1 is SEHNR, CDR2 FQNEAQ, per germline (reference sequence).

The chain carries TRBV5-6 and TRBJ2-1; tentative D call: TRBD1 (5 bases). The germline gives CDR1 SGHDT, CDR2 YYEEEE. The CDR3 length is 14 residues. Deletions cut 7 bases from V and 4 bases from J, with 15 bases between. Written as DNA, the CDR3 is TGTGCCAGCCTCCCGGTGGGGCGGTACAATGAGCAGTTCTTC. Amino acids: CASLPVGRYNEQFF. The full variable domain, completed using reference TRBV5-6 and TRBJ2-1, is DAGVTQSPTHLIKTRGQQVTLRCSPKSGHDTVSWYQQALGQGPQFIFQYYEEEERQRGNFPDRFSGHQFPNYSSELNVNALLLGDSALYLCASLPVGRYNEQFFGPGTRLTVL.

DNA of the CDR3: TGTGCCAGCAAGAGGGACGCTAGCGGGGGGACCCACGAGCAGTACTTC. Amino acids: CASKRDASGGTHEQYF. The chain combines TRBV2 with TRBJ2-7, with 11 bases fitting TRBD2. The length of the CDR3 is 16 residues. Germline V gene lookup returns CDR1 SNHLY and CDR2 FYNNEI. The J segment lost 5 bases and the V segment lost 7 bases, leaving 13 bases of the junction unmatched.

This clone was picked up one time. This chain connects TRBV18 to TRBJ1-1; D might be TRBD1 (6 bases). CDR1 and CDR2 (germline): KGHSH, LQKENI. V lost 8 bases to trimming and J lost 11 bases, with 21 bases between them. The CDR3 runs to 13 residues. The CDR3 DNA reads as TGTGCCAGCGTGAACAGGGATTTGAGCCATGCTTTCTTT. Translated, it gives CASVNRDLSHAFF.

This clone was observed once. Here the CDR3 reads CASGQGADREGYTF. In DNA form, the CDR3 reads TGTGCCAGCGGGCAGGGGGCGGATCGAGAAGGCTACACCTTC. This chain links TRBV11-2 with TRBJ1-2, with 8 bases that match TRBD1. J gave up 8 bases and V 8 bases, and 13 bases lay outside the gene matches. Germline V CDR1 and CDR2: SGHAT, FQNNGV. This CDR3 spans 14 amino acids. The complete variable domain, with remaining parts taken from reference TRBV11-2 and TRBJ1-2, reads EAGVAQSPRYKIIEKRQSVAFWCNPISGHATLYWYQQILGQGPKLLIQFQNNGVVDDSQLPKDRFSAERLKGVDSTLKIQPAKLEDSAVYLCASGQGADREGYTFGSGTRLTVV.

The rearrangement joins TRBV6-1 to TRBJ1-5; D call uncertain. The CDR3 runs 13 residues. Germline assignment: CDR1 MNHNS and CDR2 SASEGT. The V and J ends lost 4 bases and 7 bases respectively, with 11 bases between them. The CDR3 DNA reads as TGTGCCAGCAGTGCCGGCCGGCACCAGCCCCAGCATTTT. Its translation: CASSAGRHQPQHF.

The chain employs TRBV11-2 and TRBJ1-2, with a tentative D call TRBD1 (6 bases). The CDR3 length is 14 residues. Germline lookup yields CDR1 SGHAT and CDR2 FQNNGV. Deletions cut 5 bases from V and 4 bases from J, with 14 bases between. For the CDR3, the DNA is TGTGCCAGCAGCCTGTCACAGGGAGGCTATGGCTACACCTTC. Translating gives CASSLSQGGYGYTF.

The chain has TRBV27 and TRBJ1-1; D possibly corresponds to TRBD1 (5 bases). The length of the CDR3 is 17 residues. V was shortened by 4 bases and J by 0 bases, with 18 bases between the two germline ends. CDR1 and CDR2 (germline): MNHEY, SMNVEV (reference sequence). This CDR3 reads CASSYLDRGGVNTEAFF. Here the CDR3 DNA reads TGTGCCAGCAGTTACCTAGACAGAGGAGGGGTGAACACTGAAGCTTTCTTT.

The rearrangement uses TRBV10-3 and TRBJ2-5; D unresolved. V lost 4 bases, J lost 5 bases, and 14 bases lay in between. The CDR3 is made up of 14 amino acids. The germline V gene has CDR1 ENHRY and CDR2 SYGVKD. The CDR3 protein is CAISVRYPPETQYF. As DNA, the CDR3 is TGTGCCATCAGTGTAAGGTACCCCCCGGAGACCCAGTACTTC.

This rearrangement joins TRBV2 to TRBJ2-1; 9 positions agree with TRBD2. The germline V gene encodes CDR1 SNHLY and CDR2 FYNNEI. V lost 1 base and J lost 3; bases outside the gene matches: 4. The CDR3 consists of 16 residues. The CDR3 is CASSEEGLAYYNEQFF. CDR3 DNA sequence: TGTGCCAGCAGTGAAGAGGGACTAGCATACTACAATGAGCAGTTCTTC.

This chain connects TRBV6-5 to TRBJ2-3; no clear D gene. Per the germline V gene, CDR1 is MNHEY and CDR2 is SVGAGI. There are 13 residues in the CDR3. Trimming took 6 bases from V and 1 from J, leaving 8 bases between them. CDR3 nucleotides: TGTGCCAGCAGGACTGTTGGCACAGATACGCAGTATTTT. The encoded protein is CASRTVGTDTQYF.

The rearrangement links TRBV9 to TRBJ1-2; possible D gene TRBD1, 6 bases. The CDR3 is made up of 15 amino acids. Germline CDR1 is SGDLS and CDR2 is YYNGEE. Trimming pared 3 bases from V and 2 bases from J, leaving 14 bases between. DNA for the CDR3: TGTGCCAGCAGCGCCCTCGAACAGGGAAACTATGGCTACACCTTC. The encoded protein is CASSALEQGNYGYTF.

This chain joins TRBV6-1 and TRBJ2-3, with TRBD2 matching 13 bases. The CDR3 has 19 amino acids. Germline V gene data show CDR1 as MNHNS and CDR2 as SASEGT. Germline trimming cut 4 bases from V and 2 bases from J; bases unmatched to any gene: 12. The CDR3 spells CASSVKTTSGGRLTDTQYF. The CDR3 coding sequence is TGTGCCAGCAGTGTTAAAACGACTAGCGGGGGGCGGCTCACAGATACGCAGTATTTT.

This CDR3 reads CASTIQPNTEAFF. The DNA of the CDR3 is TGTGCCAGTACCATTCAACCGAACACTGAAGCTTTCTTT. The chain uses TRBV7-8 and TRBJ1-1, with D uncertain. Germline assignment: CDR1 SGHVS and CDR2 FQNEAQ. The CDR3 totals 13 residues. V was cut by 9 bases and J by 1 base, with 12 bases left in between.

This clone was seen just once. This chain links TRBV18 with TRBJ2-7, with 7 bases lining up with TRBD1. This CDR3 has 14 amino acids. V dropped 4 bases and J dropped 6; count of bases not matched to a gene: 9. Per germline, CDR1 KGHSH and CDR2 LQKENI. Here the CDR3 DNA reads TGTGCCAGCTCACGGTCAGGGGGAAGGGGCGAGCAGTACTTC. As protein: CASSRSGGRGEQYF.

The rearrangement uses TRBV28 and TRBJ2-5, with 9 bases identical to TRBD1. The DNA end is more similar to TRBJ2-7, so the J call may be wrong. CDR1 is MDHEN, CDR2 SYDVKM, per germline. The CDR3 consists of 15 residues. CDR3 loop: CASSTPGQGHYEQYF. The CDR3 nucleotides read TGTGCCAGCAGTACACCGGGACAGGGACACTACGAGCAGTACTTC.

V and J are TRBV10-2 and TRBJ2-3; no clear D gene. The V gene lost 6 bases and the J gene lost 2 bases, with 12 bases spanning the gap. Per the germline V gene, CDR1 is WSHSY and CDR2 is SAAADI. This CDR3 is 14 amino acids long. The CDR3 sequence: CASSRLTLTDTQYF. The DNA for the CDR3 is TGCGCCAGCAGCAGACTCACACTCACAGATACGCAGTATTTT.